The clone carrying this T cell receptor beta chain was seen once. What it binds is not known. A much larger clone lies a single base off, so this may be a read error. PCR was performed a second time for about 7 to 12 cycles using a sample-barcoded 5' primer and a J-beta primer mix. No fewer than 2.5 million CDR3-containing paired-end reads came from each sample. TCRdb called the 5' RACE reads again in MiXCR, with one record for every CDR3 protein. The sample yields about 670,000 distinct CDR3 sequences, over 40% seen once. In germline, CDR1 is SNHLY, CDR2 FYNNEI. The CDR3 sequence is 14 residues long. The germline V and J ends were trimmed by 4 bases and 2 bases, with 12 bases remaining between them. These data come from a study of blood T cells in healthy people across ages. General observations from the study: Measured against age, TCR beta diversity per million T cells decreased in a roughly linear manner. Both naive CD4+ cell counts and diversity were greater in long-lived donors than in aged donors. TCR beta diversity was tightly associated with the proportion of naive T cells.

Source material: blood. This clonotype was sampled from a woman of 80 years or more in good health. The chain carries TRBV2 and TRBJ2-7; D tentatively reads TRBD1 or TRBD2 (5 bases each). CDR3 region: CASSAGRGPYEQYF. The CDR3 bases are TGTGCCAGCAGTGCGGGAAGGGGTCCCTACGAGCAGTACTTC.